A single sample gave rise to the 6 T cell receptor beta chains below, sequenced in a study of CD8+ T cells in alopecia areata. Treatment: oral pan-JAK inhibitor, 5-10 mg twice daily. cDNA serving as the sequencing template came from extracted, reverse transcribed RNA. The table came from immunoSEQ multiplex PCR; TCRdb's copy has only in-frame clones and leaves some out. Of 180,000 or so clones listed, around 49% were seen once; the top ten hold about 9.4%. The sample was CD8+ T cells sorted from blood, taken at week 52, from a patient treated with tofacitinib. These receptors all stem from a human donor with alopecia areata.

The CDR3, as DNA: TGTGCCAGCAGCCAGGGACGCCCCCAAGAGACCCAGTACTTC. This encodes CASSQGRPQETQYF. The V and J genes are TRBV5-4 and TRBJ2-5; D possibly matches TRBD1 or TRBD2 (5 bases each). In germline, CDR1 is SGHNT, CDR2 YYREEE (reference sequence). With 4 bases removed from V and 1 base from J, the gap between germline ends came to 11 bases. The CDR3 has 14 amino acids.

V is TRBV27 and J is TRBJ1-5; 8 bases map to TRBD1. V trimming: 3 bases; J trimming: 3 bases; junction bases outside the gene matches: 4. The CDR3 contains 15 residues. Germline assignment: CDR1 MNHEY and CDR2 SMNVEV (reference sequence). The CDR3 protein is CASSFRTGINQPQHF. The CDR3, as DNA: TGTGCCAGCAGTTTTAGGACAGGGATCAATCAGCCCCAGCATTTT.

This clone was seen only a few times. The rearrangement links TRBV5-1 to TRBJ1-2; D perhaps matches TRBD1 (5 bases). This CDR3 is 13 amino acids long. Germline lookup yields CDR1 SGHRS and CDR2 YFSETQ. V was shortened by 6 bases and J by 4 bases, with 13 bases between the two germline ends. The CDR3 DNA sequence: TGCGCCAGCACAAGGGGCGTCGGCTATGGCTACACCTTC. Amino acid sequence: CASTRGVGYGYTF.

V is TRBV10-3 and J is TRBJ1-1; D unresolved. The CDR3 is 13 amino acids. CDR1 and CDR2 (germline): ENHRY, SYGVKD. Trimming stripped 0 bases from V and 8 bases from J, with 10 bases between. The CDR3 region has the DNA TGTGCCATCAGTGAGTCAGGCAAACAAGAAGCTTTCTTT. Amino acid sequence: CAISESGKQEAFF.

J is TRBJ2-1 and V is TRBV4-1; D possibly corresponds to TRBD1 (6 bases). The CDR3 runs 14 residues. CDR1 is MGHRA and CDR2 is YSYEKL in the germline V gene. The V and J ends lost 4 bases and 1 base respectively, with 8 bases between them. CDR3 region: CASSLDRSYNEQFF. The CDR3 coding sequence is TGCGCCAGCAGCCTGGACAGATCCTACAATGAGCAGTTCTTC.

This rearrangement joins TRBV6-5 to TRBJ2-4; D is possibly TRBD2 (5 bases). CDR1 and CDR2 from the germline V gene are MNHEY and SVGAGI. This CDR3 comprises 16 residues. Trimming stripped 0 bases from V and 5 bases from J, with 14 bases between. The CDR3, as DNA: TGTGCCAGCAGTTACTCAGGTTCCGGGGTTGAAAACATTCAGTACTTC. Its translation: CASSYSGSGVENIQYF.